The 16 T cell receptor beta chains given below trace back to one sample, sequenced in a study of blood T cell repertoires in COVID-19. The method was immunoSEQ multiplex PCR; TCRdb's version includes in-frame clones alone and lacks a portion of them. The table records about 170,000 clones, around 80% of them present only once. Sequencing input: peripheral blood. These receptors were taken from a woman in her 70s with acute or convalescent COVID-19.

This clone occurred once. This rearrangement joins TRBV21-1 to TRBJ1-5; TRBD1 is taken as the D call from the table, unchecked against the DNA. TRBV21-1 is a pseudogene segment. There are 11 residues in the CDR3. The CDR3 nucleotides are TGTGCCAGCAGGGCCCACCAGCCCCAGCATTTT. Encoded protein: CASRAHQPQHF.

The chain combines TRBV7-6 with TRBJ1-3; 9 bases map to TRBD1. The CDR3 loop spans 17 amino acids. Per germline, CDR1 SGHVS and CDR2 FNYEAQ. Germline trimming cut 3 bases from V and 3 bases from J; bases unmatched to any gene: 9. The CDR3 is CASSLPGQGLGGNTIYF. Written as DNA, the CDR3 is TGTGCCAGCAGCTTGCCGGGACAGGGCTTGGGTGGAAACACCATATATTTT.

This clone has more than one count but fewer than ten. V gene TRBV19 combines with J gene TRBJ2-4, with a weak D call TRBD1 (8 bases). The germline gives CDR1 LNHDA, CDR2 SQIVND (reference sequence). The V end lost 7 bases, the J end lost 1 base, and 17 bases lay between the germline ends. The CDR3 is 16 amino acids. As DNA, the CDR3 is TGTGCCAGTACCCCACAGGGGGGGAGTGCCAAAAACATTCAGTACTTC. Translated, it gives CASTPQGGSAKNIQYF.

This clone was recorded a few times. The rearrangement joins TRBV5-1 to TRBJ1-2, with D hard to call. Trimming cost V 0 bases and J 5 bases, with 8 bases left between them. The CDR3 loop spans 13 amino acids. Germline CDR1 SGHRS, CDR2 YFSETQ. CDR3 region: CASSLVTGYGYTF. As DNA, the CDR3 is TGCGCCAGCAGCTTGGTGACGGGATATGGCTACACCTTC. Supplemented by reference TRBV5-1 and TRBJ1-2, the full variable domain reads KAGVTQTPRYLIKTRGQQVTLSCSPISGHRSVSWYQQTPGQGLQFLFEYFSETQRNKGNFPGRFSGRQFSNSRSEMNVSTLELGDSALYLCASSLVTGYGYTFGSGTRLTVV.

CDR3 DNA: TGTGCCAGCAGTGAATCCGGGACAGGGGACTACGAGCAGTACTTC. Its protein product is CASSESGTGDYEQYF. The V gene is TRBV25-1, the J gene TRBJ2-7; 10 bases fit TRBD1. The CDR3 contains 15 residues. Trimming removed 1 base from V and 3 bases from J; junction bases left unmatched: 3. The germline V gene has CDR1 MGHDK and CDR2 SYGVNS.

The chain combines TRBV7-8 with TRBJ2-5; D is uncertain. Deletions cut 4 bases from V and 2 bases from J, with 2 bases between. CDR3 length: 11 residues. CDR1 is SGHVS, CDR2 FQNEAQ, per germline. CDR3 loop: CASSSQETQYF. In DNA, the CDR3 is TGTGCCAGCAGCTCTCAAGAGACCCAGTACTTC.

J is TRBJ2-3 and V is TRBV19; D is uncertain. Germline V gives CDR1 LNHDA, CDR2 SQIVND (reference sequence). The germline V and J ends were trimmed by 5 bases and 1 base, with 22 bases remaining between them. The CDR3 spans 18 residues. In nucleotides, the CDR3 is TGTGCCAGTAGTCCTCACGAATCGCGTCCCCCACGCACAGATACGCAGTATTTT. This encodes CASSPHESRPPRTDTQYF.

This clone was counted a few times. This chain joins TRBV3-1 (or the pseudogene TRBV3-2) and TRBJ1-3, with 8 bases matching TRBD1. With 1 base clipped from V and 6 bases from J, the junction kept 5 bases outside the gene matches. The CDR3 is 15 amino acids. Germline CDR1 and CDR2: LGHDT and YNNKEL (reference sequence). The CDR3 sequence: CASSQAGTGLNTIYF. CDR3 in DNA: TGTGCCAGCAGCCAAGCCGGGACAGGATTAAACACCATATATTTT.

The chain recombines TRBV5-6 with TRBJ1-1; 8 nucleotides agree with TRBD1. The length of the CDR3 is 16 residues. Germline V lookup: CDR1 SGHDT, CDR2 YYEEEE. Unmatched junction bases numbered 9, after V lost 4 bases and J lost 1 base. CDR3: CASSLGTGRRNTEAFF. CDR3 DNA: TGTGCCAGCAGCCTAGGGACAGGTAGACGGAACACTGAAGCTTTCTTT.

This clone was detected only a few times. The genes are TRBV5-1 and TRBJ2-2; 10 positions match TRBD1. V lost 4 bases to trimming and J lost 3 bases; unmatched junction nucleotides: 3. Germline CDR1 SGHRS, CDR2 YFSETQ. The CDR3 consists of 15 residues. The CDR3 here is CASSIGTGDTGELFF. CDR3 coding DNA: TGCGCCAGCAGCATTGGGACAGGGGACACCGGGGAGCTGTTTTTT. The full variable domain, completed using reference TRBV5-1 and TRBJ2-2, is KAGVTQTPRYLIKTRGQQVTLSCSPISGHRSVSWYQQTPGQGLQFLFEYFSETQRNKGNFPGRFSGRQFSNSRSEMNVSTLELGDSALYLCASSIGTGDTGELFFGEGSRLTVL.

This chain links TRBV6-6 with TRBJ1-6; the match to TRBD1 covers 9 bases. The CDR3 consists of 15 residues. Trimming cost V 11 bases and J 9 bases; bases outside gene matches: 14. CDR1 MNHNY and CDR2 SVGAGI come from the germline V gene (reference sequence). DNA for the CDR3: TGTGCCGGGTCCGATTCCGGGACAGGGAGTTCACCCCTCCACTTT. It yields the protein CAGSDSGTGSSPLHF.

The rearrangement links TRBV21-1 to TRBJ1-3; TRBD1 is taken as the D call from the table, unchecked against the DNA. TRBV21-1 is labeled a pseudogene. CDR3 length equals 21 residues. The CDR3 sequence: CASSKPGRTFPQGSSGNTIYF. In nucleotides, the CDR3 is TGTGCCAGCAGCAAACCGGGAAGGACTTTCCCTCAGGGGAGCTCTGGAAACACCATATATTTT.

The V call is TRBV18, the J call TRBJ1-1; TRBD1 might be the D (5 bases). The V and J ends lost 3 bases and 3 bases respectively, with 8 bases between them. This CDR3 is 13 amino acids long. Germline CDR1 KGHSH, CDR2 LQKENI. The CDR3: CASSPGGDTEAFF. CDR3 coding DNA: TGTGCCAGCTCACCGGGAGGGGACACTGAAGCTTTCTTT.

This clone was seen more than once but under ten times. The CDR3 sequence: CASSLQGQFYGYTF. The CDR3 nucleotides read TGTGCCAGCAGCTTACAGGGACAGTTCTATGGCTACACCTTC. The chain links TRBV7-2 to TRBJ1-2, with 7 nucleotides matching TRBD1. Germline V lookup: CDR1 SGHTA, CDR2 FQGNSA. The V gene end was trimmed by 2 bases and the J gene end by 4 bases; junction bases not matched to a gene: 4. This CDR3 comprises 14 residues.

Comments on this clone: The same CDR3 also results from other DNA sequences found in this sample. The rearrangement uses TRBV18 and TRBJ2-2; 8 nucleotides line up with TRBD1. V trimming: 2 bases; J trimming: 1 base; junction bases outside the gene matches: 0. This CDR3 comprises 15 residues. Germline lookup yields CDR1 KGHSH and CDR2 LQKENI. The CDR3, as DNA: TGTGCCAGCTCACCAGGACAGGGGAACACCGGGGAGCTGTTTTTT. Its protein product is CASSPGQGNTGELFF.

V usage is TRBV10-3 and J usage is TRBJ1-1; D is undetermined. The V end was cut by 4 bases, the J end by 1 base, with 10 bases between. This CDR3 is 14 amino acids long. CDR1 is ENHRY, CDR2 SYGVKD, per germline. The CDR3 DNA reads TGTGCCATCAGTGTAGCTGAGCCGAACACTGAAGCTTTCTTT. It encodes CAISVAEPNTEAFF.